This TCR beta chain was observed in a study of blood T cell repertoires in COVID-19. This table comes from immunoSEQ multiplex PCR, and its TCRdb copy is limited to in-frame clones, with some not included. This sample has approximately 290,000 clones, with about 85% found just once. The V end was cut by 0 bases, the J end by 3 bases, with 12 bases between. Germline V lookup: CDR1 SGHKS, CDR2 YYEKEE (reference sequence). There are 15 residues in the CDR3. The sequence was collected from a man aged 18-30 years with active or convalescent COVID-19. Sequencing was carried out using peripheral blood. V gene TRBV5-5 combines with J gene TRBJ1-2; tentative D call: TRBD1 (6 bases). CDR3 loop: CASSLDWGLDYGYTF. The CDR3 DNA follows: TGTGCCAGCAGCTTGGATTGGGGGCTCGACTATGGCTACACCTTC.